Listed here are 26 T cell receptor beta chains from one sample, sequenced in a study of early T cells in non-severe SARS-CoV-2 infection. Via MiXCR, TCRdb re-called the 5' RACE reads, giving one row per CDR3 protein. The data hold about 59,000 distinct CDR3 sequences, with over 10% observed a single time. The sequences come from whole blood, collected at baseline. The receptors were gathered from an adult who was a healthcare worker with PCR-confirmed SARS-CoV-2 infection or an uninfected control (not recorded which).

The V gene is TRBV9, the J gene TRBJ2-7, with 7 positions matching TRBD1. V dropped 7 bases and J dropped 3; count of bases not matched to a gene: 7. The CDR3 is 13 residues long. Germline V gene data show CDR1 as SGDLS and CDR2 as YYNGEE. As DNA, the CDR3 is TGTGCCAGCCCGTCCCGGGACAGCTACGAGCAGTACTTC. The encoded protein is CASPSRDSYEQYF.

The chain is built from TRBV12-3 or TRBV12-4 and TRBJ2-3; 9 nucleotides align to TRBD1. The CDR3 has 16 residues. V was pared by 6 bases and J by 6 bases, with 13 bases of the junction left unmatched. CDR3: CASSPRQGVKSDTQYF. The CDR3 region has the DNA TGTGCCAGCAGCCCGCGACAGGGGGTGAAAAGTGATACGCAGTATTTT.

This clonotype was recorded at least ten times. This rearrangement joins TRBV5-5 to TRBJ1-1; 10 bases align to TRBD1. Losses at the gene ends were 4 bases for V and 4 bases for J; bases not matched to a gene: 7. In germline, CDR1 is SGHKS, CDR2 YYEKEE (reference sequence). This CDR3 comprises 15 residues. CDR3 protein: CASSPWTGGSTEAFF. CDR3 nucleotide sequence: TGTGCCAGCAGCCCCTGGACAGGGGGAAGCACTGAAGCTTTCTTT.

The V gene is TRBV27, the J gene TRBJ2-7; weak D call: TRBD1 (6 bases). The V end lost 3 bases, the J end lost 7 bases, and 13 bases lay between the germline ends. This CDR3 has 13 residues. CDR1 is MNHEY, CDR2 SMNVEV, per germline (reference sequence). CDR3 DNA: TGTGCCAGCAGTTTTGGGACAAACCTTGAGCAGTACTTC. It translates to CASSFGTNLEQYF.

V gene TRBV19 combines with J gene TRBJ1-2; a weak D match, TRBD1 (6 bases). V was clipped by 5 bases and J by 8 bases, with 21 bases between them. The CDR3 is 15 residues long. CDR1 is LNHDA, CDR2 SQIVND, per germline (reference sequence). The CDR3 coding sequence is TGTGCCAGTAGTTGGGACTCGACAGGACCCCAGGGCTACACCTTC. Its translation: CASSWDSTGPQGYTF.

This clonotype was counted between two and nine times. CDR3 sequence: CASSPPGPYNEQFF. CDR3 bases: TGTGCCAGCAGCCCTCCGGGTCCTTACAATGAGCAGTTCTTC. The genes are TRBV7-9 and TRBJ2-1, with D hard to call. The CDR3 consists of 14 residues. From germline, CDR1 is SEHNR and CDR2 FQNEAQ (reference sequence). V was pared by 5 bases and J by 4 bases, with 12 bases between.

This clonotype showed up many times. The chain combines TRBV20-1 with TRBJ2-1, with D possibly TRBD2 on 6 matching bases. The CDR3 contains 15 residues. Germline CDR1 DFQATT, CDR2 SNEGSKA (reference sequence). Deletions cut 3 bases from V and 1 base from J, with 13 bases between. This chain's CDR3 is CSARGGRSSYNEQFF. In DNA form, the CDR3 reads TGCAGTGCTAGGGGGGGACGGTCATCCTACAATGAGCAGTTCTTC.

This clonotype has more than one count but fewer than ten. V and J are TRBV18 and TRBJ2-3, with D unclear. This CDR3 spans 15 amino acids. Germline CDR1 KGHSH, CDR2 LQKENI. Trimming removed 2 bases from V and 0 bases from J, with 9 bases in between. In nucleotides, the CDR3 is TGTGCCAGCTCACCATTATCAGCGAGCACAGATACGCAGTATTTT. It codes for CASSPLSASTDTQYF.

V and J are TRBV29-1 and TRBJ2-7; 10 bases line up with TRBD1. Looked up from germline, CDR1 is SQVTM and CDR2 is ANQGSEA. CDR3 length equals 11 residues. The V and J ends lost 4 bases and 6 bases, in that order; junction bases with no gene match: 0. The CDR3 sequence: CSVGTGGEQYF. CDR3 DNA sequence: TGCAGCGTTGGGACAGGGGGCGAGCAGTACTTC.

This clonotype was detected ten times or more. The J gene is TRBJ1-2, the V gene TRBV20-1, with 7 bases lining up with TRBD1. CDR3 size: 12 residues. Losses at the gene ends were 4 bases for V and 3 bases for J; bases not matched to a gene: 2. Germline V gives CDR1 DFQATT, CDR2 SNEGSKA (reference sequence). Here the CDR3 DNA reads TGCAGTGCTACAGGGGGGGACTATGGCTACACCTTC. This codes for CSATGGDYGYTF.

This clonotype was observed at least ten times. CDR3 residues: CASSTYLDTIYF. Here the CDR3 DNA reads TGTGCCAGCAGTACTTATTTGGACACCATATATTTT. The V call is TRBV11-2, the J call TRBJ1-3; no definite D call. Per the germline V gene, CDR1 is SGHAT and CDR2 is FQNNGV. V dropped 6 bases and J dropped 8 bases, with 11 bases sitting between them. This CDR3 is 12 amino acids long.

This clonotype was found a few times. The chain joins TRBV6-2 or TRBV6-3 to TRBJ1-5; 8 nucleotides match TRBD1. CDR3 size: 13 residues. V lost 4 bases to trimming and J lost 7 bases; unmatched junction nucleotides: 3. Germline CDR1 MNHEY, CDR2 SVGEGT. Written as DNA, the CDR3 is TGTGCCAGCAGTTCACAGGGGGACCAGCCCCAGCATTTT. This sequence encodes CASSSQGDQPQHF.

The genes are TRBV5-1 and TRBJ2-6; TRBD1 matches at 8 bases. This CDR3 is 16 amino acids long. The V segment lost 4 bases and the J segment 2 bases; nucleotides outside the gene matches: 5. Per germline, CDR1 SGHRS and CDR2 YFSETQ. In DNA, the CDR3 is TGCGCCAGCAGCGGAACGACAGGGGCTGGGGCCAACGTCCTGACTTTC. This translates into CASSGTTGAGANVLTF. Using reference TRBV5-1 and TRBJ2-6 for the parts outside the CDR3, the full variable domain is KAGVTQTPRYLIKTRGQQVTLSCSPISGHRSVSWYQQTPGQGLQFLFEYFSETQRNKGNFPGRFSGRQFSNSRSEMNVSTLELGDSALYLCASSGTTGAGANVLTFGAGSRLTVL.

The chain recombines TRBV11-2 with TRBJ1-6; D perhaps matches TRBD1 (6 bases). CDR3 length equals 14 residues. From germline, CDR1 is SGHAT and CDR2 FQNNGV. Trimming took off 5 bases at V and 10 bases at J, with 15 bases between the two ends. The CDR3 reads CASSPRGGRSPLHF. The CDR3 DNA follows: TGTGCCAGCAGCCCCCGAGGGGGGAGATCACCCCTCCACTTT. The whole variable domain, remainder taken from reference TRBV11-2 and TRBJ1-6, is EAGVAQSPRYKIIEKRQSVAFWCNPISGHATLYWYQQILGQGPKLLIQFQNNGVVDDSQLPKDRFSAERLKGVDSTLKIQPAKLEDSAVYLCASSPRGGRSPLHFGNGTRLTVT.

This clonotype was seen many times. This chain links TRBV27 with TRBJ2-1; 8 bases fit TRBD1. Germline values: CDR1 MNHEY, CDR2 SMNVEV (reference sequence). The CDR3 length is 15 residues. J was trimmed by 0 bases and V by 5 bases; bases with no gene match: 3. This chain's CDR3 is CASSNRGVSYNEQFF. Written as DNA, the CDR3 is TGTGCCAGCAGTAACAGGGGGGTCTCCTACAATGAGCAGTTCTTC.

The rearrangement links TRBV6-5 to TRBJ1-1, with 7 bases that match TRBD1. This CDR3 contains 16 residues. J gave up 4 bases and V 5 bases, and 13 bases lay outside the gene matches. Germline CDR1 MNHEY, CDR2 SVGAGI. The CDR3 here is CASSPSVGGGSTEAFF. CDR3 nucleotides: TGTGCCAGCAGTCCCTCGGTTGGAGGGGGCTCCACTGAAGCTTTCTTT.

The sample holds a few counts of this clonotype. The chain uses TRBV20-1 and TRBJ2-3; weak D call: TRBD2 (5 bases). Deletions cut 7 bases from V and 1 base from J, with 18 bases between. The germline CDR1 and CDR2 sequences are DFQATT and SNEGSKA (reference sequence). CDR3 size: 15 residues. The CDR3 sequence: CSGVGNGVGTDTQYF. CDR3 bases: TGCAGTGGAGTGGGGAACGGGGTAGGCACAGATACGCAGTATTTT.

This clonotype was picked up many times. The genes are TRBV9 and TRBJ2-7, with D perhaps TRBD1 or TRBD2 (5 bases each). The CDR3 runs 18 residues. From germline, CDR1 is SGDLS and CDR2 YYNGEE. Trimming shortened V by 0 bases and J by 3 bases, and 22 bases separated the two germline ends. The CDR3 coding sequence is TGTGCCAGCAGCGTAGCGGGGACCCCATGGGACGCACTCTACGAGCAGTACTTC. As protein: CASSVAGTPWDALYEQYF. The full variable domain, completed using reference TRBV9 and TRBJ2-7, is DSGVTQTPKHLITATGQRVTLRCSPRSGDLSVYWYQQSLDQGLQFLIQYYNGEERAKGNILERFSAQQFPDLHSELNLSSLELGDSALYFCASSVAGTPWDALYEQYFGPGTRLTVT.

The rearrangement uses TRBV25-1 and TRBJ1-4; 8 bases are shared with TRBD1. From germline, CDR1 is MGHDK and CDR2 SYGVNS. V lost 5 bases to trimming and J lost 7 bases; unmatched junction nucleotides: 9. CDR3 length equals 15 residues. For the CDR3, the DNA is TGTGCCAGCAGTAGACACAGGGGGGGGATTGAAAAACTGTTTTTT. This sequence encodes CASSRHRGGIEKLFF.

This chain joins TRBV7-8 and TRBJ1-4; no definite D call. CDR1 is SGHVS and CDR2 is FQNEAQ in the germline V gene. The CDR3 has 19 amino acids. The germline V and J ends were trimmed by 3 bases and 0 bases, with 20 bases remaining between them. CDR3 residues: CASSLGKHGETSTNEKLFF. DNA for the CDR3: TGTGCCAGCAGCTTGGGGAAACACGGGGAGACGTCAACTAATGAAAAACTGTTTTTT. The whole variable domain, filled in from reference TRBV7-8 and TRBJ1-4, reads GAGVSQSPRYKVAKRGQDVALRCDPISGHVSLFWYQQALGQGPEFLTYFQNEAQLDKSGLPSDRFFAERPEGSVSTLKIQRTQQEDSAVYLCASSLGKHGETSTNEKLFFGSGTQLSVL.

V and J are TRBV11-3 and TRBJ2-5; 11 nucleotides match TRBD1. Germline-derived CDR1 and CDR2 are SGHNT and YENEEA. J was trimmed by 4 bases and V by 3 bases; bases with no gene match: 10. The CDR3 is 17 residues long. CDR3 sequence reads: CASSLASGTGGAETQYF. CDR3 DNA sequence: TGTGCCAGCAGCTTGGCCTCCGGGACAGGGGGGGCAGAGACCCAGTACTTC.

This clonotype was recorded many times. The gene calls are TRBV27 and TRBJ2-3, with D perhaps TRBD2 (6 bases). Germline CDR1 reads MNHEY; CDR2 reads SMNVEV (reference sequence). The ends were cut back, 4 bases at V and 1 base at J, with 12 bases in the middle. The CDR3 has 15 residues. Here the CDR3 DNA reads TGTGCCAGCAGTTCCTTCAGACTAGGCACAGATACGCAGTATTTT. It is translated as CASSSFRLGTDTQYF.

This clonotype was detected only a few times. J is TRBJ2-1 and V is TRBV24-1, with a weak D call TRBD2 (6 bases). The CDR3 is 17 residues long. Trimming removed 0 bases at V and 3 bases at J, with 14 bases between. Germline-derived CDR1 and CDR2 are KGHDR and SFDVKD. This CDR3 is CATSDLLFQRVYNEQFF. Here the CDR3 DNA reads TGTGCCACCAGTGATTTGCTATTCCAGCGGGTCTACAATGAGCAGTTCTTC.

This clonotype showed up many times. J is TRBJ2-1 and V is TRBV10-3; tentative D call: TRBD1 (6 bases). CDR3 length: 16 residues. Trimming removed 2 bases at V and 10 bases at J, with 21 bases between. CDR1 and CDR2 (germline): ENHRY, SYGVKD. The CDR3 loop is CAISEPKGHNKQEQFF. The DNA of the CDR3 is TGTGCCATCAGTGAGCCCAAGGGACACAACAAGCAGGAGCAGTTCTTC.

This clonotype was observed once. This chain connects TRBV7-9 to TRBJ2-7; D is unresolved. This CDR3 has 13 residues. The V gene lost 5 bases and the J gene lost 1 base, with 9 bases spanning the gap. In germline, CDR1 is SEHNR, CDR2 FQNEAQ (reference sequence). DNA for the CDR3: TGTGCCAGCAGCACGGACGGTTCCTACGAGCAGTACTTC. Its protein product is CASSTDGSYEQYF.

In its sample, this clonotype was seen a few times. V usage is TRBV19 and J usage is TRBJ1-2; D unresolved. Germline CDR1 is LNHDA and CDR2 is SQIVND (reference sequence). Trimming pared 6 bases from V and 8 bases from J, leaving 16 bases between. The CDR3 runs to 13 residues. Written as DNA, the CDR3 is TGTGCCAGTAGCCTGACTCCCCTATTGGGCTACACCTTC. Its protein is CASSLTPLLGYTF.